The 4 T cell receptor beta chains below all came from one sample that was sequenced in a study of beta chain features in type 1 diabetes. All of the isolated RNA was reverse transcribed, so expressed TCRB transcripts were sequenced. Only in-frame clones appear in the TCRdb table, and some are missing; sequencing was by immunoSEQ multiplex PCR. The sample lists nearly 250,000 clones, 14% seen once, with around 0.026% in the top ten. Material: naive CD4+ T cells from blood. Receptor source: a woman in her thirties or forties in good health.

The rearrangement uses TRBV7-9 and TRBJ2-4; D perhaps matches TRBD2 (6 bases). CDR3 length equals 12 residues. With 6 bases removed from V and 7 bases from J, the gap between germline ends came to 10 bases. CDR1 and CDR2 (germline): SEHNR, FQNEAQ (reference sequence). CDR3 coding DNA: TGTGCCAGCAGTAGTGGGGGGAACATTCAGTACTTC. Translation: CASSSGGNIQYF.

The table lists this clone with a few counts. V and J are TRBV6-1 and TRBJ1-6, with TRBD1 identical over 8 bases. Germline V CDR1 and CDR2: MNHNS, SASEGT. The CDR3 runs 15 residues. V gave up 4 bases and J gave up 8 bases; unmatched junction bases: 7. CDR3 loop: CASSGETGVDSPLHF. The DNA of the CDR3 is TGTGCCAGCAGTGGGGAGACAGGGGTGGATTCACCCCTCCACTTT.

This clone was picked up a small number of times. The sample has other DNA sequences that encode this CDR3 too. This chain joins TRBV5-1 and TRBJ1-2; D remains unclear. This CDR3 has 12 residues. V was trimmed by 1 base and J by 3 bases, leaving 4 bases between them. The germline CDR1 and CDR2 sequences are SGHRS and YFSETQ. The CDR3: CASSLTDYGYTF. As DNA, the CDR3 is TGCGCCAGCAGCTTGACAGACTATGGCTACACCTTC.

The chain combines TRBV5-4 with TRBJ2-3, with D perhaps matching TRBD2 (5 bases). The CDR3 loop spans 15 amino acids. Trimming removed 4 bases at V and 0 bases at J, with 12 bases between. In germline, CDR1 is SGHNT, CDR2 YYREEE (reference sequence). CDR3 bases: TGTGCCAGCAGCCCAAGTTGGACTAGCACAGATACGCAGTATTTT. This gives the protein CASSPSWTSTDTQYF.